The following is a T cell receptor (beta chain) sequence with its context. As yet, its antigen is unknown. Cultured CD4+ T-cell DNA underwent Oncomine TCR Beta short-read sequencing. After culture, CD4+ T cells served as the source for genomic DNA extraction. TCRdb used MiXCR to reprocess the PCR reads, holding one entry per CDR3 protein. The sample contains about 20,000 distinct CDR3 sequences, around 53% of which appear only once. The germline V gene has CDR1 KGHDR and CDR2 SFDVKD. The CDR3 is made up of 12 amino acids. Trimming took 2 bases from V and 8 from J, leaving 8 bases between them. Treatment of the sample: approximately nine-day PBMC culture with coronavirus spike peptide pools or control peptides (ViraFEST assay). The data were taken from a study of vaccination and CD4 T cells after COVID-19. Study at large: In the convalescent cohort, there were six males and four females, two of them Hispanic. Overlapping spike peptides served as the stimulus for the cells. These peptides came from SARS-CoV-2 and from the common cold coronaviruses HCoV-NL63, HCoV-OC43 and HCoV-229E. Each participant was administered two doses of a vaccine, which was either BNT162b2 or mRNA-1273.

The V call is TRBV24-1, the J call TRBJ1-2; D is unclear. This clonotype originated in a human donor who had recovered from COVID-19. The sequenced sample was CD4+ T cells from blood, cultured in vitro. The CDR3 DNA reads TGTGCCACCAGTGATTCAATGGAAGGCTACACCTTC. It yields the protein CATSDSMEGYTF.